These 8 T cell receptor beta chains share one sample of origin, sequenced in a study of cytomegalovirus exposure and HLA in healthy donors. Primers: 60 Vbeta forward and 13 Jbeta reverse. Sequencing used immunoSEQ multiplex PCR; TCRdb keeps in-frame clones, though not all of them. The sample has roughly 190,000 clones, 10% to 15% seen once. The specimen was PBMCs. Receptors were obtained from a man between 45 and 60 years old in good health and CMV-seropositive.

This chain joins TRBV5-1 and TRBJ2-3, with a weak D call TRBD2 (5 bases). The CDR3 loop spans 15 amino acids. Germline V gene sequence: CDR1 SGHRS, CDR2 YFSETQ. V was clipped by 5 bases and J by 1 base, with 14 bases between them. CDR3 in amino acids: CASSWGAGRTDTQYF. CDR3 coding DNA: TGCGCCAGCAGTTGGGGAGCCGGGCGCACAGATACGCAGTATTTT.

This clone was recorded a few times. The J gene is TRBJ1-2, the V gene TRBV5-1; tentative D call: TRBD1 (5 bases). The CDR3 length is 13 residues. Trimming shortened V by 0 bases and J by 8 bases, and 11 bases separated the two germline ends. The germline gives CDR1 SGHRS, CDR2 YFSETQ. As DNA, the CDR3 is TGCGCCAGCAGCTTGGCGGCAGGGAAGGGCTACACCTTC. This gives the protein CASSLAAGKGYTF.

V and J are TRBV28 and TRBJ2-5; 8 bases fit TRBD1. The CDR3 is 14 amino acids. In germline, CDR1 is MDHEN, CDR2 SYDVKM. Trimming removed 2 bases from V and 5 bases from J; junction bases left unmatched: 4. The CDR3 loop reads CASSLQGAVETQYF. The CDR3 DNA follows: TGTGCCAGCAGTTTACAGGGGGCGGTGGAGACCCAGTACTTC.

This clone was seen a handful of times. J is TRBJ1-1 and V is TRBV30; D perhaps matches TRBD1 (5 bases). The germline V and J ends were trimmed by 0 bases and 4 bases, with 9 bases remaining between them. This CDR3 region has 13 residues. The germline CDR1 and CDR2 sequences are GTSNPN and SVGIG (reference sequence). This chain's CDR3 is CAWSVSRATEAFF. DNA of the CDR3: TGTGCCTGGAGTGTAAGCAGGGCCACTGAAGCTTTCTTT.

J is TRBJ1-2 and V is TRBV28, with TRBD1 matching 9 bases. V dropped 6 bases and J dropped 4; count of bases not matched to a gene: 6. The CDR3 sequence is 14 residues long. Germline loops: CDR1 MDHEN, CDR2 SYDVKM. CDR3 sequence: CASSHRGLGYGYTF. CDR3 coding DNA: TGTGCCAGCAGCCACAGGGGGCTAGGCTATGGCTACACCTTC.

This clone occurred a few times. J is TRBJ2-7 and V is TRBV21-1; the D call in the table, TRBD2, was not verified against the DNA. TRBV21-1 is reported as a pseudogene. This CDR3 has 14 residues. CDR3 in amino acids: CAIGREGQIYEQYV. The CDR3 nucleotides are TGTGCCATCGGAAGGGAGGGTCAAATCTACGAGCAGTACGTC.

The J gene is TRBJ2-1, the V gene TRBV5-4, with D possibly matching TRBD1 (6 bases). From germline, CDR1 is SGHNT and CDR2 YYREEE (reference sequence). V dropped 4 bases and J dropped 6 bases, with 11 bases sitting between them. This CDR3 has 13 amino acids. CDR3 in amino acids: CASSTWTANEQFF. CDR3 coding DNA: TGTGCCAGCAGCACTTGGACAGCCAATGAGCAGTTCTTC.

The CDR3 is CASRGTGGIGYTF. The CDR3 DNA is TGTGCCAGCAGAGGGACAGGGGGCATTGGCTACACCTTC. This chain joins TRBV6-5 and TRBJ1-2; 12 bases align to TRBD1. The germline gives CDR1 MNHEY, CDR2 SVGAGI. V lost 6 bases to trimming and J lost 7 bases; unmatched junction nucleotides: 3. The CDR3 has 13 residues.